This T cell receptor (beta chain) is from a study of preoperative IRX-2 immunotherapy in early breast cancer (dated by TCRdb to 2018 to 2020). Library method: the immunoSEQ multiplex PCR assay. Held by TCRdb, this immuneACCESS table contains in-frame sequences only and omits some clones. Under half of the omission traces to an unresolved V gene where checked; the cause of the rest is unknown. The sample table shows some 99,000 clones, and approximately 90% are seen once. Roughly 2% of the sample goes to the ten largest clones. This specimen's treatment or condition label, per the study, means: preoperative locoregional IRX-2 cytokine immunotherapy. The samples were obtained from a phase Ib study in which preoperative, locoregional IRX-2 cytokine immunotherapy intended to prime immune responses was tested. Before surgery, IRX-2 was given to the donors, who were patients with early-stage breast cancer.

Notes on this clone: Its antigen is not yet known. There are no base qualities to consult, and no much larger clone falls within one base.

V and J are trimmed by 6 bases and 1 base, and the gene matches miss 8 bases of the junction. In the germline V gene, CDR1 corresponds to SGHNT and CDR2 to YENEEA. The CDR3 goes from the cysteine to the phenylalanine over 17 residues. The sequence is cut down to CDR3 DNA, 51 bases in frame from base 1. This clonotype was sampled from a human donor with breast cancer. The chain links TRBV11-3 with TRBJ2-3; the central 12 bases match TRBD2. Sequenced here: tumor tissue, sampled after IRX-2 immunotherapy. CDR3 sequence: CASSPGLAGGGTDTQYF. The sequenced DNA: TGTGCCAGCAGTCCAGGCCTAGCGGGGGGGGGCACAGATACGCAGTATTTT. With the rest looked up from the reference TRBV11-3 and TRBJ2-3 genes rather than sequenced, the full variable domain is EAGVVQSPRYKIIEKKQPVAFWCNPISGHNTLYWYLQNLGQGPELLIRYENEEAVDDSQLPKDRFSAERLKGVDSTLKIQPAELGDSAVYLCASSPGLAGGGTDTQYFGPGTRLTVL.